The 14 T cell receptor beta chains presented below share a single source sample, sequenced in a study of immune evolution from preneoplasia to lung adenocarcinoma. TCRdb's table, derived via immunoSEQ multiplex PCR, lists solely in-frame clones and lacks some. The sample has fewer than 13,000 clones, roughly four fifths seen once; the top ten hold roughly 3%. Sequenced input: FFPE minimally invasive lung adenocarcinoma tissue. These receptors were obtained from a person aged 70 to 85 with lung adenocarcinoma.

The chain carries TRBV19 and TRBJ2-1; weak D call: TRBD2 (6 bases). The CDR3 is 14 amino acids. Trimming shortened V by 5 bases and J by 8 bases, and 16 bases separated the two germline ends. Germline CDR1 is LNHDA and CDR2 is SQIVND (reference sequence). CDR3 residues: CASSPGEAIDEQFF. CDR3 bases: TGTGCCAGTAGTCCCGGGGAGGCAATCGATGAGCAGTTCTTC. The full variable domain, completed using reference TRBV19 and TRBJ2-1, is DGGITQSPKYLFRKEGQNVTLSCEQNLNHDAMYWYRQDPGQGLRLIYYSQIVNDFQKGDIAEGYSVSREKKESFPLTVTSAQKNPTAFYLCASSPGEAIDEQFFGPGTRLTVL.

The V and J genes are TRBV7-9 and TRBJ1-6; D remains ambiguous. This CDR3 has 13 residues. CDR1 is SEHNR, CDR2 FQNEAQ, per germline (reference sequence). The V gene lost 5 bases and the J gene lost 8 bases, with 10 bases spanning the gap. The DNA for the CDR3 is TGTGCCAGCAGCACCGGACCAGATTCACCCCTCCACTTT. It encodes CASSTGPDSPLHF.

V gene TRBV7-9 combines with J gene TRBJ2-3, with 14 bases matching TRBD2. Per germline, CDR1 SEHNR and CDR2 FQNEAQ (reference sequence). This CDR3 has 18 residues. Germline trimming cut 8 bases from V and 3 bases from J; bases unmatched to any gene: 13. The CDR3 here is CASDEAFWTSGRTDTQYF. CDR3 DNA sequence: TGTGCCAGCGACGAAGCGTTCTGGACTAGCGGGAGGACAGATACGCAGTATTTT. The entire variable domain, with the rest obtained from reference TRBV7-9 and TRBJ2-3, is as follows: DTGVSQNPRHKITKRGQNVTFRCDPISEHNRLYWYRQTLGQGPEFLTYFQNEAQLEKSRLLSDRFSAERPKGSFSTLEIQRTEQGDSAMYLCASDEAFWTSGRTDTQYFGPGTRLTVL.

The chain is built from TRBV2 and TRBJ2-7; perhaps TRBD2 as D (5 bases). Per the germline V gene, CDR1 is SNHLY and CDR2 is FYNNEI. V was clipped by 6 bases and J by 1 base, with 13 bases between them. This CDR3 contains 14 residues. CDR3 amino acids: CASRRGPASYEQYF. CDR3 in DNA: TGTGCCAGCAGGCGCGGGCCCGCTTCCTACGAGCAGTACTTC. Looking up the rest from reference TRBV2 and TRBJ2-7 gives the full variable domain: EPEVTQTPSHQVTQMGQEVILRCVPISNHLYFYWYRQILGQKVEFLVSFYNNEISEKSEIFDDQFSVERPDGSNFTLKIRSTKLEDSAMYFCASRRGPASYEQYFGPGTRLTVT.

The chain couples TRBV4-1 to TRBJ2-4; 9 nucleotides agree with TRBD1. The trim removed 4 bases at V and 4 bases at J, leaving 5 bases unmatched. CDR3 length: 15 amino acids. Germline assignment: CDR1 MGHRA and CDR2 YSYEKL. CDR3 sequence: CASSPTGQGKNIQYF. In nucleotides, the CDR3 is TGCGCCAGCAGCCCCACTGGACAGGGGAAAAACATTCAGTACTTC.

This chain links TRBV10-2 with TRBJ1-1; 9 nucleotides agree with TRBD1. V lost 6 bases, J lost 5 bases, and 4 bases stayed unmatched. This CDR3 contains 13 residues. CDR1 is WSHSY and CDR2 is SAAADI in the germline V gene. This chain's CDR3 is CASRGQGGTEAFF. The CDR3 coding sequence is TGCGCCAGCAGGGGACAGGGTGGGACTGAAGCTTTCTTT.

The sample holds a few counts of this clone. This chain joins TRBV5-1 and TRBJ2-7, with no clear D. This CDR3 is 14 amino acids long. CDR1 is SGHRS and CDR2 is YFSETQ in the germline V gene. The V end lost 2 bases, the J end lost 0 bases, and 9 bases lay between the germline ends. CDR3 DNA sequence: TGCGCCAGCAGCTTTTCAGGCAGCTCCTACGAGCAGTACTTC. This codes for CASSFSGSSYEQYF. The whole variable domain, filled in from reference TRBV5-1 and TRBJ2-7, reads KAGVTQTPRYLIKTRGQQVTLSCSPISGHRSVSWYQQTPGQGLQFLFEYFSETQRNKGNFPGRFSGRQFSNSRSEMNVSTLELGDSALYLCASSFSGSSYEQYFGPGTRLTVT.

The chain is built from TRBV11-2 and TRBJ2-7; D is perhaps TRBD1 (6 bases). This CDR3 is 16 amino acids long. V was pared by 5 bases and J by 1 base, with 18 bases between. The germline gives CDR1 SGHAT, CDR2 FQNNGV. The CDR3 coding sequence is TGTGCCAGCAGCCCCCGGGGTGGGGGCGGTTCCTACGAGCAGTACTTC. Translated, it gives CASSPRGGGGSYEQYF. Together with reference TRBV11-2 and TRBJ2-7, the CDR3 gives the full variable domain: EAGVAQSPRYKIIEKRQSVAFWCNPISGHATLYWYQQILGQGPKLLIQFQNNGVVDDSQLPKDRFSAERLKGVDSTLKIQPAKLEDSAVYLCASSPRGGGGSYEQYFGPGTRLTVT.

J is TRBJ2-5 and V is TRBV6-1; D gene unclear. Germline V gene sequence: CDR1 MNHNS, CDR2 SASEGT. The V and J ends lost 0 bases and 4 bases respectively, with 12 bases between them. CDR3 length equals 15 residues. The CDR3 DNA reads TGTGCCAGCAGTGAAGCGGTGGGTCTAGGAGAGACCCAGTACTTC. Its translation is CASSEAVGLGETQYF.

J is TRBJ1-1 and V is TRBV28; 8 bases align to TRBD1. After removal of 3 bases from V and 9 bases from J, the junction contained 3 bases not matched to a gene. The germline gives CDR1 MDHEN, CDR2 SYDVKM. The CDR3 has 12 residues. The CDR3 DNA reads as TGTGCCAGCAGTTTTAGACAGGGGAAAGCTTTCTTT. Translation: CASSFRQGKAFF.

J is TRBJ1-1 and V is TRBV7-9, with D unclear. V lost 2 bases and J lost 3, with 1 base in between. Germline V gives CDR1 SEHNR, CDR2 FQNEAQ (reference sequence). The CDR3 is made up of 11 amino acids. CDR3 sequence: CASSLYTEAFF. In DNA, the CDR3 is TGTGCCAGCAGCTTATACACTGAAGCTTTCTTT. The full variable domain, completed using reference TRBV7-9 and TRBJ1-1, is DTGVSQNPRHKITKRGQNVTFRCDPISEHNRLYWYRQTLGQGPEFLTYFQNEAQLEKSRLLSDRFSAERPKGSFSTLEIQRTEQGDSAMYLCASSLYTEAFFGQGTRLTVV.

The V call is TRBV2, the J call TRBJ2-5; D is unclear. The DNA end lines up better with TRBJ2-7; the J call may be wrong. The CDR3 runs to 12 residues. CDR1 and CDR2 (germline): SNHLY, FYNNEI. The DNA of the CDR3 is TGTGCCAGCAAGAATGATATCTACGAGCAGTACTTC. The encoded protein is CASKNDIYEQYF.

The chain recombines TRBV30 with TRBJ1-1, with D perhaps TRBD1 (6 bases). With 3 bases removed from V and 6 bases from J, the gap between germline ends came to 17 bases. Per germline, CDR1 GTSNPN and CDR2 SVGIG (reference sequence). The CDR3 totals 14 residues. CDR3 sequence (DNA): TGTGCCTGGAGAGGACCGGGGGGGCGGGCTGAAGCTTTCTTT. Its translation: CAWRGPGGRAEAFF.

The V gene is TRBV6-6, the J gene TRBJ2-3; unclear D gene. V was pared by 2 bases and J by 3 bases, with 12 bases between. This CDR3 has 15 residues. From germline, CDR1 is MNHNY and CDR2 SVGAGI (reference sequence). The CDR3 DNA reads as TGTGCCAGCAGTTACCAAATTAGTGGAACAGATACGCAGTATTTT. As protein: CASSYQISGTDTQYF.